These T cell receptor beta chains were read from a single sample in a study of T cell changes during pregnancy in multiple sclerosis. The table came from immunoSEQ multiplex PCR; TCRdb's copy has only in-frame clones and leaves some out. Of roughly 86,000 clones in the sample, around 92% are singletons; the top ten hold roughly 3%. Source: peripheral blood, taken in the first trimester of pregnancy. Receptor source: a female donor with multiple sclerosis, enrolled in a pregnancy study. CDR3s include the opening cysteine and the closing phenylalanine or tryptophan. The D gene is left open where the match is weak. Size is omitted from some rows. Given values are once, few, many or a class for expanded clones.

TRBJ1-1 | NA | TRBV2 | few | TGTGCCAGCAGGGCCGGGGGGGACCCCAATGAAGCTTTCTTT | CASRAGGDPNEAFF
TRBJ2-7 | TRBD2 | TRBV4-1 | NA | TGCGCCAGCAGCCAGGGACTACCCTACGAGCAGTACTTC | CASSQGLPYEQYF
TRBJ1-4 | NA | TRBV5-1 | NA | TGCGCCAGCAGCCGAGACGGCCTACCGGGGGCAACTAATGAAAAACTGTTTTTT | CASSRDGLPGATNEKLFF
TRBJ2-2 | TRBD2 | TRBV5-1 | once | TGCGCCAGCAGGAGGGTAGCGGGAAATACCGGGGAGCTGTTTTTT | CASRRVAGNTGELFF
TRBJ2-3 | NA | TRBV21-1 | NA | TGTGCCAGCAGCAAAGCTCGGAGACTAGCTCTACCCACAGATACGCAGTATTTT | CASSKARRLALPTDTQYF
TRBJ2-6 | NA | TRBV7-3 | NA | TGTGCCAGCAGCTTACCCCTCTCCGGGGCCAACGTCCTGACTTTC | CASSLPLSGANVLTF
TRBJ1-4 | NA | TRBV18 | NA | TGTGCCAGCTCACTGAGCACCCCTACAACTAATGAAAAACTGTTTTTT | CASSLSTPTTNEKLFF
TRBJ2-1 | TRBD2 | TRBV19 | NA | TGTGCCAGTAGGATGGGGCGGGAGATGGGAAATGAGCAGTTCTTC | CASRMGREMGNEQFF
TRBJ2-5 | TRBD2 | TRBV27 | NA | TGTGCCAGCAGTTTATTCGGGACTAGCGGGACCCAAGAGACCCAGTACTTC | CASSLFGTSGTQETQYF
TRBJ1-4 | NA | TRBV7-9 | NA | TGTGCCAGCAGCCCTGTGGGGGGTGAAAAACTGTTTTTT | CASSPVGGEKLFF
TRBJ1-3 | NA | TRBV6-1 | NA | TGTGCCAGCAGTGAAGCGAGGGCCTCTGGAAACACCATATATTTT | CASSEARASGNTIYF
TRBJ2-3 | NA | TRBV6-6 | NA | TGTGCCAGCTCTAGGGGGGGTCCGGGGGGAGATACGCAGTATTTT | CASSRGGPGGDTQYF
TRBJ2-2 | NA | TRBV15 | NA | TGTGCCACCAGCGGGCACAGGGAAACCGGGGAGCTGTTTTTT | CATSGHRETGELFF
TRBJ1-1 | TRBD1 | TRBV18 | NA | TGTGCCAGCTCACCGGACAGGGGGAAGACTGAAGCTTTCTTT | CASSPDRGKTEAFF
TRBJ2-2 | NA | TRBV7-7 | NA | TGTGCTAGCAGCCCCACAGGGTTGGGGGCCGGGGAGCTGTTTTTT | CASSPTGLGAGELFF
TRBJ1-5 | NA | TRBV7-2 | NA | TGTGCCAGCAGCTTAGAGCTGGGGGGTCAGCCCCAGCATTTT | CASSLELGGQPQHF
TRBJ2-7 | NA | TRBV7-9 | NA | TGTGCCAGCAGCTTAGTAGGGTCTAGGGAGTCCTACGAGCAGTACTTC | CASSLVGSRESYEQYF
TRBJ1-1 | NA | TRBV27 | NA | TGTGCCAGCAGTTTCTTACTCAACACTGAAGCTTTCTTT | CASSFLLNTEAFF
TRBJ2-2 | TRBD2 | TRBV5-1 | NA | TGCGCCAGCAGCCACCTTACTAGCGGGAGTAACACCGGGGAGCTGTTTTTT | CASSHLTSGSNTGELFF
TRBJ2-5 | TRBD2 | TRBV7-2 | NA | TGTGCCAGCAGCTTAGTTAGCGGGAGGGCCGGGGAGACCCAGTACTTC | CASSLVSGRAGETQYF
TRBJ2-3 | NA | TRBV7-7 | NA | TGTGCTAGCAGCTTACAGGGAACAGATACGCAGTATTTT | CASSLQGTDTQYF
TRBJ2-7 | NA | TRBV20-1 | NA | TGCAGTGCTAGACACCAGAACGAGCAGTACTTC | CSARHQNEQYF
TRBJ2-2 | TRBD2 | TRBV6-1 | few | TGTGCCAGCAGGGGACTAGCGGGAGGCACCGGGGAGCTGTTTTTT | CASRGLAGGTGELFF
TRBJ2-7 | NA | TRBV4-3 | NA | TGCGCCAGCAGCCAAGATTTAATAGAGGATTCCTACGAGCAGTACTTC | CASSQDLIEDSYEQYF
TRBJ2-3 | NA | TRBV7-9 | NA | TGTGCCAGCTCCACGGTTGATACGCAGTATTTT | CASSTVDTQYF
TRBJ2-7 | TRBD2 | TRBV9 | NA | TGTGCCAGCAGCTACGGACTAGCGGCTAGCTCCTACGAGCAGTACTTC | CASSYGLAASSYEQYF
TRBJ2-2 | NA | TRBV11-2 | NA | TGTGCCAGCAGCCCAGTGTCGACGAACACCGGGGAGCTGTTTTTT | CASSPVSTNTGELFF
TRBJ2-5 | TRBD2 | TRBV15 | NA | TGTGCCACCAGCAGAGAACTAGCGGGAGGAGAGACCCAGTACTTC | CATSRELAGGETQYF
TRBJ1-4 | NA | TRBV7-9 | NA | TGTGCCAGCAGCTTAGAAGGGTCAGGGCCCCGAGAAAAACTGTTTTTT | CASSLEGSGPREKLFF
TRBJ2-7 | TRBD2 | TRBV6-5 | NA | TGTGCCAGCAGTCGCGGGGGTTACGAGCAGTACTTC | CASSRGGYEQYF
TRBJ2-1 | NA | TRBV7-9 | NA | TGTGCCAGCGCCTTAGGCCTAGCGCGCCGCGATGAGCAGTTCTTC | CASALGLARRDEQFF
TRBJ2-7 | TRBD2 | TRBV2 | NA | TGTGCCAGCAGTCTTGCGGGAGCGAGGGAGCAGTACTTC | CASSLAGAREQYF
TRBJ2-7 | TRBD1 | TRBV28 | NA | TGTGCCAGCAGTACGGACAGGTATAACTACGAGCAGTACTTC | CASSTDRYNYEQYF
TRBJ2-5 | NA | TRBV18 | NA | TGTGCCAGCTCACCCAGGACAGACCTGCGGACCCAGTACTTC | CASSPRTDLRTQYF
TRBJ2-5 | TRBD1 | TRBV7-9 | NA | TGTGCCAGCAGCTCCACCGGGACAGATGTCCAAGAGACCCAGTACTTC | CASSSTGTDVQETQYF
TRBJ2-5 | TRBD1 | TRBV7-2 | NA | TGTGCCAGCAGCTTGGGACAGTCCCGGGCAGAGACCCAGTACTTC | CASSLGQSRAETQYF
TRBJ2-7 | TRBD1 | TRBV28 | NA | TGTGCCAGCAGTCCACCTCATGACAGGGGATCCGAGCAGTACTTC | CASSPPHDRGSEQYF
TRBJ1-1 | NA | TRBV13 | few | TGTGCCAGCAGCTTAGTGGGGACACCGAACACTGAAGCTTTCTTT | CASSLVGTPNTEAFF
TRBJ2-5 | NA | TRBV28 | few | TGTGCCAGCAGTCTCGGCAGGGGGGCAAGCCAAGAGACCCAGTACTTC | CASSLGRGASQETQYF
TRBJ1-1 | NA | TRBV18 | NA | TGTGCCAGCTCACCTCTCGGGGGGGGGAGTAGGAACACTGAAGCTTTCTTT | CASSPLGGGSRNTEAFF
TRBJ2-1 | TRBD2 | TRBV7-6 | NA | TGTGCCAGCAGCATCAAGAAACCGGGACTAGCGGGAGCTGAGCAGTTCTTC | CASSIKKPGLAGAEQFF
TRBJ2-1 | TRBD2 | TRBV6-8 | NA | TGTGCCAGCAGTAGCGGGAGATACAATGAGCAGTTCTTC | CASSSGRYNEQFF